This TCR beta chain was recovered during a study of post-analysis software for immune sequencing data. Study background: Relapsing-remitting, secondary progressive and progressive-relapsing forms made up the multiple sclerosis disease courses.

Built from TCR beta cDNA, the libraries had unique molecular identifiers in them. TCRdb fed the PCR reads into MiXCR, producing one record per CDR3 protein. Here the sample spans approximately 440,000 distinct CDR3 sequences, 40% to 55% being singletons. Findings and limits, study-wide: The five TRBV segments detected at higher frequency in patients than in controls included TRBV5-6, TRBV5-1 and TRBV20-1.

As to this clonotype: Its antigen is unidentified.

The V gene's germline CDR1 is ENHRY and CDR2 SYGVKD. The CDR3 totals 15 residues. The V end lost 4 bases, the J end lost 2 bases, and 13 bases lay between the germline ends. The chain carries TRBV10-3 and TRBJ2-3; D might be TRBD1 (5 bases). The TCR was taken from a girl under 18 with multiple sclerosis. Sequencing used blood. The CDR3 loop reads CAISVGQGLTDTQYF. The CDR3 nucleotides read TGTGCCATCAGTGTCGGCCAGGGTCTCACAGATACGCAGTATTTT.